These T cell receptor beta chains were read from a single sample in a study of Ad26.COV2.S vaccination and SARS-CoV-2 variants. Clones were sequenced by immunoSEQ multiplex PCR, and TCRdb holds only the in-frame ones, with some missing. This table holds over 350,000 clones, around nine tenths found once. Material: peripheral blood, obtained in a trial of Ad26.COV2.S vaccine versus placebo. These receptors were taken from a person aged 18-60 years who received the Ad26.COV2.S COVID-19 vaccine or a placebo. Both conserved end residues are part of each CDR3. D genes are given only for firm matches. Only some rows state a clone size, as once, few, many or a class for expanded clones.

CDR3 protein	clone size	D gene	J gene	V gene
CASSQDPGVAYEQYF	once	-	TRBJ2-7	TRBV4-3
CASSGRTSGISWVDTQYF	-	TRBD2	TRBJ2-3	TRBV2
CASSTGVESGELFF	-	TRBD1	TRBJ2-2	TRBV10-2
CASNLRQGVFTYEQYF	-	TRBD1	TRBJ2-7	TRBV23-1
CASSSGDREGGYTF	-	TRBD1	TRBJ1-2	TRBV27
CASAGWAQPQHF	-	-	TRBJ1-5	TRBV6-5
CASSPETGPQRDSPLHF	-	-	TRBJ1-6	TRBV7-2
CASSGGWIYSGNTIYF	-	-	TRBJ1-3	TRBV6-1
CASSDGRVDRESMGGYTF	-	TRBD1	TRBJ1-2	TRBV2
CASPPSYGYTF	-	-	TRBJ1-2	TRBV5-1
CASSPDRGRGTEAFF	-	TRBD1	TRBJ1-1	TRBV18
CASSLLLAGYQETQYF	once	TRBD2	TRBJ2-5	TRBV5-1
CASSPRLGQDTEAFF	-	-	TRBJ1-1	TRBV18
CASSQSWNTEAFF	-	-	TRBJ1-1	TRBV11-3
CASSQEVAGGYNEQFF	-	TRBD2	TRBJ2-1	TRBV4-1
CASRDPGLVHEQFF	-	TRBD2	TRBJ2-1	TRBV6-6
CASSPENTQYF	-	-	TRBJ2-3	TRBV18
CTSSQLQGQGGFDTEAFF	-	-	TRBJ1-1	TRBV1
CASSSLQQGGYGYTF	-	-	TRBJ1-2	TRBV27
CASSLAPETQYF	-	-	TRBJ2-5	TRBV5-1
CASSRAGSEQFF	once	-	TRBJ2-1	TRBV19
CASSQGTGNQPQHF	-	-	TRBJ1-5	TRBV3-1/TRBV3-2
CASIRDRGVGEQYF	-	TRBD1	TRBJ2-7	TRBV6-5
CASSLGPGTALGGYTF	-	-	TRBJ1-2	TRBV11-2
CASSQSGETQYF	-	-	TRBJ2-5	TRBV4-1
CASSATGTGGNGYTF	-	TRBD1	TRBJ1-2	TRBV9
CASSRPDSGGAGDTQYF	-	TRBD2	TRBJ2-3	TRBV3-1/TRBV3-2
CASSVIRADEQFF	-	-	TRBJ2-1	TRBV5-1
CASSQSFIHQGNTEAFF	-	-	TRBJ1-1	TRBV28
CASSQEQGTEAFF	-	-	TRBJ1-1	TRBV4-1
CASSLGQDDTIYF	-	TRBD1	TRBJ1-3	TRBV2
CASSLTSGVSSYEQYF	once	-	TRBJ2-7	TRBV7-6
CASSADALGQPQHF	-	-	TRBJ1-5	TRBV19
CASSPGTGVYEQYF	-	TRBD1	TRBJ2-7	TRBV18
CASSLGNEAFF	once	-	TRBJ1-1	TRBV5-4
CASSYSTNTQYF	-	-	TRBJ2-3	TRBV6-2/TRBV6-3
CASSVLGANVLTF	-	-	TRBJ2-6	TRBV9
CATSDSSGVQETQYF	-	TRBD2	TRBJ2-5	TRBV24-1
CAGKAGNTEAFF	-	-	TRBJ1-1	TRBV2
CASSVGGYGNTIYF	-	-	TRBJ1-3	TRBV9
CASSLGSGETQYF	-	-	TRBJ2-5	TRBV5-1
CASSTQDRGEQFF	-	TRBD1	TRBJ2-1	TRBV28
CASSIQGVAGEKLFF	-	-	TRBJ1-4	TRBV11-2
CASSLPHGERGKHTQYF	-	TRBD2	TRBJ2-3	TRBV27
CASSFRGGLETQYF	-	TRBD2	TRBJ2-5	TRBV5-1
CASSYRAGSSYEQYF	-	TRBD2	TRBJ2-7	TRBV6-5
CASSFSGTLTDTQYF	-	TRBD2	TRBJ2-3	TRBV5-6
CASSRGTVEEKLFF	-	TRBD1	TRBJ1-4	TRBV3-1/TRBV3-2
CASSEWNTEAFF	-	-	TRBJ1-1	TRBV6-1
CASSPGQEAYEQYF	-	TRBD1	TRBJ2-7	TRBV6-5